This T cell receptor (beta chain) was recovered during a study of control samples from healthy donors and cancer patients. This table comes from immunoSEQ multiplex PCR, and its TCRdb copy is limited to in-frame clones, with some not included. The profile shows 150,000 or so clones, about 90% of them singletons. The sample holds one count of this clone. The V gene's germline CDR1 is SQVTM and CDR2 ANQGSEA. The CDR3 spans 14 residues. Sequences were obtained from blood. The chain has TRBV29-1 and TRBJ2-4; 7 nucleotides agree with TRBD1. The source is a woman aged 25 to 39 in good health. The CDR3: CRIRQGIAKNIQYF. The CDR3 DNA is TGCAGAATTAGACAGGGTATAGCCAAAAACATTCAGTACTTC.